This T cell receptor beta chain originates from a study of beta chain features in type 1 diabetes. Study results and limitations: Healthy donors had naive, central memory and Treg TCRB repertoires that appeared less similar than those seen among patients. For patients and controls alike, PCR might favor shorter templates to the same degree. Shorter TCRB CDR3s, moderately but significantly so, marked every one of the four CD4+ subsets in Type 1 diabetes patients.

The V end lost 10 bases, the J end lost 5 bases, and 20 bases lay between the germline ends. This CDR3 is 15 amino acids long. Germline CDR1 MNHNS, CDR2 SASEGT. A note on this clone: What it binds is unknown.

Sorting of CD4+ naive, central memory, regulatory and stem cell-like memory cells was performed via CD45RO/CCR7/CD25/CD127/CD95/CD27. Of the isolated RNA, all was reverse transcribed, and so the sequenced material was expressed TCRB transcripts. The method was immunoSEQ multiplex PCR; TCRdb's version includes in-frame clones alone and lacks a portion of them. The sample includes nearly 700,000 clones, over 10% seen only once; the top ten take 0.02% to 0.025%. The V call is TRBV6-1, the J call TRBJ2-2; D not certain. The origin of this receptor is a man younger than 35 with type 1 diabetes. The sample taken for sequencing was naive CD4+ T cells from blood. For the CDR3, the DNA is TGTGCCACCTCCCTCCGGGCAGCCGAAACCGGGGAGCTGTTTTTT. This codes for CATSLRAAETGELFF.